Presented here are 21 T cell receptor beta chains from one specimen sequenced in a study of identical twins. Via MiXCR, TCRdb re-called the 5' RACE reads, giving one row per CDR3 protein. In the table there are some 240,000 distinct CDR3 sequences, about 8% of which are singletons. This sample also belongs to another study, concerning yellow fever vaccine responses in identical twins.

The sample consisted of CD8+ T cells sorted from blood. The origin of the receptors is a woman younger than 30 in good health.

Ten or more counts support this clonotype. The chain couples TRBV7-2 to TRBJ2-1; D is ambiguous. Per germline, CDR1 SGHTA and CDR2 FQGNSA. Deletions cut 1 base from V and 4 bases from J, with 14 bases between. The CDR3 spans 16 residues. The CDR3 nucleotides are TGTGCCAGCAGCTTAGAGTTGCTAGTTCCTTACAATGAGCAGTTCTTC. Translation: CASSLELLVPYNEQFF.

This clonotype has a count of ten or more. The chain recombines TRBV4-3 with TRBJ2-1; D gene uncertain. The V end lost 0 bases, the J end lost 3 bases, and 9 bases lay between the germline ends. The CDR3 totals 15 residues. Germline CDR1 is LGHNA and CDR2 is YSLEER. The DNA of the CDR3 is TGCGCCAGCAGCCAAGATATTGGGCTCTACAATGAGCAGTTCTTC. It translates to CASSQDIGLYNEQFF.

V gene TRBV2 combines with J gene TRBJ2-5; TRBD2 agrees at 14 bases. V dropped 4 bases and J dropped 4; count of bases not matched to a gene: 5. The germline CDR1 and CDR2 sequences are SNHLY and FYNNEI. This CDR3 contains 16 residues. The CDR3 nucleotides read TGTGCCAGCAGTGGGGGACTAGCGGGAGAAGGAGAGACCCAGTACTTC. Its protein is CASSGGLAGEGETQYF.

The rearrangement joins TRBV7-9 to TRBJ1-2; D is possibly TRBD1 (6 bases). Germline CDR1 SEHNR, CDR2 FQNEAQ (reference sequence). The CDR3 has 16 residues. Deletions cut 5 bases from V and 8 bases from J, with 24 bases between. The CDR3 DNA sequence: TGTGCCAGCAGCGATCCCGACAGGTCGTTTGATAAGGGCTACACCTTC. Its protein product is CASSDPDRSFDKGYTF. The whole variable domain, remainder taken from reference TRBV7-9 and TRBJ1-2, is DTGVSQNPRHKITKRGQNVTFRCDPISEHNRLYWYRQTLGQGPEFLTYFQNEAQLEKSRLLSDRFSAERPKGSFSTLEIQRTEQGDSAMYLCASSDPDRSFDKGYTFGSGTRLTVV.

This clonotype was seen many times. The CDR3 sequence is CASSPRELATNEKLFF. The CDR3 DNA reads as TGTGCCAGCAGCCCTCGGGAATTGGCAACTAATGAAAAACTGTTTTTT. This chain connects TRBV4-2 to TRBJ1-4; D unresolved. CDR1 and CDR2 from the germline V gene are LGHNA and YNFKEQ. V shed 4 bases and J shed 0 bases, with 12 bases lying between them. CDR3 size: 16 residues.

The chain carries TRBV5-1 and TRBJ2-1, with D possibly TRBD2 on 6 matching bases. The ends were cut back, 0 bases at V and 3 bases at J, with 10 bases in the middle. The CDR3 spans 15 residues. Per the germline V gene, CDR1 is SGHRS and CDR2 is YFSETQ. CDR3: CASSLVVSGYNEQFF. In DNA, the CDR3 is TGCGCCAGCAGCTTGGTTGTTAGCGGCTACAATGAGCAGTTCTTC.

This clonotype was found many times. J is TRBJ2-5 and V is TRBV7-9; weak D call: TRBD1 (6 bases). The length of the CDR3 is 17 residues. The V end lost 5 bases, the J end lost 4 bases, and 23 bases lay between the germline ends. The germline gives CDR1 SEHNR, CDR2 FQNEAQ (reference sequence). The DNA for the CDR3 is TGTGCCAGCAGCCCCCTAATGGGCAGGGGAATCGGAGAGACCCAGTACTTC. Translation gives CASSPLMGRGIGETQYF.

This clonotype was detected a few times. This chain connects TRBV4-3 to TRBJ2-7, with 8 bases aligning to TRBD2. The CDR3 spans 14 residues. The germline CDR1 and CDR2 sequences are LGHNA and YSLEER. Trimming took 3 bases from V and 5 from J; bases not matched to a gene: 6. In nucleotides, the CDR3 is TGCGCCAGCAGCCAGGGACTAGAGGTCCACGAGCAGTACTTC. The encoded protein is CASSQGLEVHEQYF.

The chain joins TRBV30 to TRBJ2-5; D is perhaps TRBD1 (5 bases). The CDR3 extends over 14 amino acids. CDR1 is GTSNPN and CDR2 is SVGIG in the germline V gene (reference sequence). Trimming pared 1 base from V and 1 base from J, leaving 10 bases between. The CDR3 DNA reads as TGTGCCTGGAGTGATGGACATAGCCAAGAGACCCAGTACTTC. Translating gives CAWSDGHSQETQYF.

The CDR3 nucleotides are TGTGCCAGCAGCCCCCTCCCCGCGGGGGGTACCTACGAGCAGTACTTC. Its translation: CASSPLPAGGTYEQYF. The chain recombines TRBV7-2 with TRBJ2-7, with TRBD2 matching 8 bases. CDR1 SGHTA and CDR2 FQGNSA come from the germline V gene. Trimming at V came to 5 bases and at J to 2 bases, leaving 11 bases not matched to a gene. The CDR3 is 16 amino acids.

The table lists this clonotype with many counts. This chain links TRBV28 with TRBJ2-1; no firm D call. Trimming removed 8 bases from V and 7 bases from J, with 6 bases in between. Germline-derived CDR1 and CDR2 are MDHEN and SYDVKM. The CDR3 covers 10 residues. The CDR3 nucleotides read TGTGCCAGCGGGGTTAATGAGCAGTTCTTC. Its protein is CASGVNEQFF.

The chain combines TRBV7-8 with TRBJ2-1; no firm D call. Germline V gene lookup returns CDR1 SGHVS and CDR2 FQNEAQ. Trimming removed 2 bases at V and 5 bases at J, with 4 bases between. The CDR3 covers 12 residues. CDR3 loop: CASSLTNNEQFF. The CDR3 region has the DNA TGTGCCAGCAGCTTAACGAACAATGAGCAGTTCTTC. The full variable domain, rest sourced from reference TRBV7-8 and TRBJ2-1, is GAGVSQSPRYKVAKRGQDVALRCDPISGHVSLFWYQQALGQGPEFLTYFQNEAQLDKSGLPSDRFFAERPEGSVSTLKIQRTQQEDSAVYLCASSLTNNEQFFGPGTRLTVL.

The rearrangement joins TRBV11-2 to TRBJ2-2; D is possibly TRBD2 (5 bases). Per germline, CDR1 SGHAT and CDR2 FQNNGV. The germline V and J ends were trimmed by 5 bases and 3 bases, with 25 bases remaining between them. The CDR3 is 19 amino acids. CDR3 amino acids: CASSPLGRGRVLDTGELFF. The CDR3 DNA sequence: TGTGCCAGCAGCCCGCTAGGACGGGGAAGAGTGTTAGACACCGGGGAGCTGTTTTTT.

This clonotype was detected a few times. V and J are TRBV6-5 and TRBJ2-2; D perhaps matches TRBD1 (6 bases). This CDR3 contains 15 residues. Germline V gene lookup returns CDR1 MNHEY and CDR2 SVGAGI. V lost 2 bases to trimming and J lost 5 bases, with 12 bases between them. CDR3: CASSYEGGRTGELFF. DNA of the CDR3: TGTGCCAGCAGTTACGAAGGGGGTAGGACCGGGGAGCTGTTTTTT.

Only a few counts were recorded for this clonotype. The V gene is TRBV20-1, the J gene TRBJ2-7, with 11 bases that match TRBD2. V shed 5 bases, J shed 1 base, and the junction held 7 bases outside the gene matches. The CDR3 is 15 residues long. CDR1 and CDR2 from the germline V gene are DFQATT and SNEGSKA (reference sequence). The CDR3 reads CSAAPTSGSSYEQYF. The CDR3 DNA sequence: TGCAGTGCTGCCCCTACTAGCGGGAGTTCCTACGAGCAGTACTTC.

This clonotype was seen a handful of times. The chain joins TRBV7-9 to TRBJ2-1, with no clear D. The CDR3 spans 13 residues. Looked up from germline, CDR1 is SEHNR and CDR2 is FQNEAQ (reference sequence). V lost 1 base to trimming and J lost 5 bases, with 6 bases between them. The CDR3: CASSLVPNNEQFF. The CDR3 coding sequence is TGTGCCAGCAGCTTAGTTCCGAACAATGAGCAGTTCTTC.

This clonotype was found a few times. The rearrangement uses TRBV29-1 and TRBJ1-1; D gene uncertain. This CDR3 region has 11 residues. In germline, CDR1 is SQVTM, CDR2 ANQGSEA. The germline V and J ends were trimmed by 4 bases and 0 bases, with 3 bases remaining between them. The CDR3 DNA reads TGCAGCGTTGTGCTGAACACTGAAGCTTTCTTT. Its protein product is CSVVLNTEAFF. Complete variable domain (other parts from reference TRBV29-1 and TRBJ1-1): SAVISQKPSRDICQRGTSLTIQCQVDSQVTMMFWYRQQPGQSLTLIATANQGSEATYESGFVIDKFPISRPNLTFSTLTVSNMSPEDSSIYLCSVVLNTEAFFGQGTRLTVV.

The sample holds a few counts of this clonotype. V usage is TRBV3-1 and J usage is TRBJ1-2, with unresolved D. CDR3 length: 13 amino acids. V shed 5 bases and J shed 7 bases, with 14 bases lying between them. Germline values: CDR1 LGHDT, CDR2 YNNKEL (reference sequence). The CDR3 nucleotides read TGTGCCAGCAGCGAAGGCACCGCCGGTGGCTACACCTTC. Translated, it gives CASSEGTAGGYTF. The whole variable domain, remainder taken from reference TRBV3-1 and TRBJ1-2, is DTAVSQTPKYLVTQMGNDKSIKCEQNLGHDTMYWYKQDSKKFLKIMFSYNNKELIINETVPNRFSPKSPDKAHLNLHINSLELGDSAVYFCASSEGTAGGYTFGSGTRLTVV.

V and J are TRBV15 and TRBJ2-2, with TRBD2 identical over 7 bases. Trimming removed 6 bases from V and 2 bases from J; junction bases left unmatched: 12. The germline V gene encodes CDR1 LNHNV and CDR2 YYDKDF (reference sequence). This CDR3 has 17 residues. CDR3 loop: CATRQYDSGINTGELFF. As DNA, the CDR3 is TGTGCCACCAGGCAATATGACAGCGGGATAAACACCGGGGAGCTGTTTTTT.

This clonotype was found a few times. The chain recombines TRBV7-2 with TRBJ2-5; no firm D call. There are 14 residues in the CDR3. Trimming cost V 5 bases and J 3 bases, with 13 bases left between them. CDR1 and CDR2 from the germline V gene are SGHTA and FQGNSA. The CDR3 DNA sequence: TGTGCCAGCAGCCCACCCCAACTCGAAGAGACCCAGTACTTC. Protein product: CASSPPQLEETQYF.

The chain couples TRBV28 to TRBJ2-3; D remains ambiguous. V shed 3 bases and J shed 3 bases, with 7 bases lying between them. Germline CDR1 MDHEN, CDR2 SYDVKM. The CDR3 runs 13 residues. CDR3 protein: CASSFRITDTQYF. The CDR3 DNA reads as TGTGCCAGCAGTTTTAGGATTACAGATACGCAGTATTTT.